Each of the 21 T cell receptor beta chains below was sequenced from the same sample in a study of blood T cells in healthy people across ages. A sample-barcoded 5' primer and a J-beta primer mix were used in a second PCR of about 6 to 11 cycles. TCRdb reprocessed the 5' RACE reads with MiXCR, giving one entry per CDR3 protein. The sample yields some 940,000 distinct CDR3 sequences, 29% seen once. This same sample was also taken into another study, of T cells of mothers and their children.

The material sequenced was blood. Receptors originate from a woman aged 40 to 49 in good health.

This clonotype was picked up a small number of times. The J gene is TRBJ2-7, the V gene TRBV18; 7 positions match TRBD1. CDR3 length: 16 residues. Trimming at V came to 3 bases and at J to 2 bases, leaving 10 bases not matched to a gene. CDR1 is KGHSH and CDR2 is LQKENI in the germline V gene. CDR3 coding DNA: TGTGCCAGCTCACCGAGACAAGGGACAGCTACCTACGAGCAGTACTTC. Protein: CASSPRQGTATYEQYF.

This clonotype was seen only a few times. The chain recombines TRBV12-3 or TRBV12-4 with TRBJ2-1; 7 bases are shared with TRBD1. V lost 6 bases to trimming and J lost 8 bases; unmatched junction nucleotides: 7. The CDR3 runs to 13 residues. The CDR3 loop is CASRGPTGDEQFF. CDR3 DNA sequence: TGTGCCAGCAGGGGACCCACAGGGGATGAGCAGTTCTTC.

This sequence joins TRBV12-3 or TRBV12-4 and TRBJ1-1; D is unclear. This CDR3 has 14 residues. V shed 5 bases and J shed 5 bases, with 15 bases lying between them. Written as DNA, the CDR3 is TGTGCCAGCAGTAAACCGGGCCGTGGTACTGAAGCTTTCTTT. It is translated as CASSKPGRGTEAFF.

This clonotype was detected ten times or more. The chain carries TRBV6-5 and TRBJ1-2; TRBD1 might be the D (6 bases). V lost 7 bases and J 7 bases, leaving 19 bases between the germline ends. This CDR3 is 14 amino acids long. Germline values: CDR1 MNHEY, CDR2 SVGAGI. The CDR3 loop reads CASTLIQGYGGYTF. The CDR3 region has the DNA TGTGCCAGCACTTTAATACAGGGATATGGTGGCTACACCTTC.

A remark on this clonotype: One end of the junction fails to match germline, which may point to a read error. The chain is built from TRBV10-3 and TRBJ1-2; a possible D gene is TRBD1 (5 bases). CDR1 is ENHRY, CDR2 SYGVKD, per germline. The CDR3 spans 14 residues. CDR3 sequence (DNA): TGTGCCATCAGGGAGTCGCAGGGCAACTATGGCTACACCTTC. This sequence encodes CAIRESQGNYGYTF.

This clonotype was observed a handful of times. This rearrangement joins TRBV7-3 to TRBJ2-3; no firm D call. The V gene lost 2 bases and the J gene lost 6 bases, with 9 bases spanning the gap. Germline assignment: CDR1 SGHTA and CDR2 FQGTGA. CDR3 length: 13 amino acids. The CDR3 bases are TGTGCCAGCAGCTTATTAGGGCAGGATACGCAGTATTTT. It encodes CASSLLGQDTQYF.

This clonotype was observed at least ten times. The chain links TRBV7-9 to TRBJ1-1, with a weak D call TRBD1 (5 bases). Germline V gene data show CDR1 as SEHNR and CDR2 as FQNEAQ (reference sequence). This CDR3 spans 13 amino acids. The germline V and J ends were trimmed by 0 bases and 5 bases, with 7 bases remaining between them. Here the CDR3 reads CASSLARVTEAFF. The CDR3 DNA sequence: TGTGCCAGCAGCTTAGCCAGGGTTACTGAAGCTTTCTTT.

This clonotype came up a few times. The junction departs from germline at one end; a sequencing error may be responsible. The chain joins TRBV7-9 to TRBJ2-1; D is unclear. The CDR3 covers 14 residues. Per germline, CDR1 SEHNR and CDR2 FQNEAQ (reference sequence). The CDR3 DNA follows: TGTGCCTGCAGCTTAGGCGGCTCCTACAATGAGCAGTTCTTC. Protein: CACSLGGSYNEQFF. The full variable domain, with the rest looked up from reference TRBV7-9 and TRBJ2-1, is DTGVSQNPRHKITKRGQNVTFRCDPISEHNRLYWYRQTLGQGPEFLTYFQNEAQLEKSRLLSDRFSAERPKGSFSTLEIQRTEQGDSAMYLCACSLGGSYNEQFFGPGTRLTVL.

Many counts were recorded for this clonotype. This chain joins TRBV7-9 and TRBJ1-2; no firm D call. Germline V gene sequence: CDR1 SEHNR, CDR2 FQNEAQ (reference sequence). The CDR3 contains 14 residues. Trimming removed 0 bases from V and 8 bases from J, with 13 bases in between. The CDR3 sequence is CASSLADVGSGYTF. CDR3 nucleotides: TGTGCCAGCAGCTTAGCGGATGTAGGTAGCGGCTACACCTTC.

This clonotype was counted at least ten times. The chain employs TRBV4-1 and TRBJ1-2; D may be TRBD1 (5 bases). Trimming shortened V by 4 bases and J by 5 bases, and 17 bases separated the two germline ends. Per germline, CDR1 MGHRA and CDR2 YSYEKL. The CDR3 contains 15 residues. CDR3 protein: CASSPAGGAGYGYTF. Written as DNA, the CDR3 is TGCGCCAGCAGCCCGGCCGGAGGGGCGGGGTATGGCTACACCTTC.

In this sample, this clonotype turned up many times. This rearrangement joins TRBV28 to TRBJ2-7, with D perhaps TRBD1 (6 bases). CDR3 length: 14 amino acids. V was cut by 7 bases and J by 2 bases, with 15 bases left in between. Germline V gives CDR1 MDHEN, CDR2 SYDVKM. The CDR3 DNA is TGTGCCAGCACGGTAGGGGGTAGGACCTACGAGCAGTACTTC. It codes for CASTVGGRTYEQYF.

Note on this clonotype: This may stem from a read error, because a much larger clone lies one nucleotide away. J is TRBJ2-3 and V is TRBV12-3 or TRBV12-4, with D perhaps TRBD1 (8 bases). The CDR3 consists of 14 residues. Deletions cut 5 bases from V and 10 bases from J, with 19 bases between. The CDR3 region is CASSIRQGRDAQYF. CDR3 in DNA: TGTGCCAGCAGTATACGACAGGGGAGGGATGCGCAGTATTTT.

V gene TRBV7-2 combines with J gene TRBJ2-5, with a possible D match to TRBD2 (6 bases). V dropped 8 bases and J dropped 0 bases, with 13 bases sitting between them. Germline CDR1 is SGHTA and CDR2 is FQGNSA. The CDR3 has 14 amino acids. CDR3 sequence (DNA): TGTGCCAGCTCTAGGGCGGGGTACCAAGAGACCCAGTACTTC. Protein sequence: CASSRAGYQETQYF.

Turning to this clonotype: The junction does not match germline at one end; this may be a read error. The CDR3 nucleotides are TGTGCCAGCAGCTCTTGGGACAGAGGGGTCCTGGTATTC. It specifies CASSSWDRGVLVF. The gene calls are TRBV5-5 and TRBJ2-5; 7 nucleotides align to TRBD1. The CDR3 covers 13 residues. Germline lookup yields CDR1 SGHKS and CDR2 YYEKEE (reference sequence).

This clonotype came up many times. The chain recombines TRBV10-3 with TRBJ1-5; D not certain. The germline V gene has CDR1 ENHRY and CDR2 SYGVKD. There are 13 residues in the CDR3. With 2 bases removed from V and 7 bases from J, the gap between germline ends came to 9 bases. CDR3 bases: TGTGCCATCAGTGAGGAGGTGGGGCAGCCCCAGCATTTT. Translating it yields CAISEEVGQPQHF.

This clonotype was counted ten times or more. CDR3 coding DNA: TGTGCCAGCCTGGACAGACTTAATCAGCCCCAGCATTTT. Translating gives CASLDRLNQPQHF. V is TRBV12-3 or TRBV12-4 and J is TRBJ1-5; weak D call: TRBD1 (6 bases). The CDR3 contains 13 residues. Trimming stripped 8 bases from V and 4 bases from J, with 12 bases between.

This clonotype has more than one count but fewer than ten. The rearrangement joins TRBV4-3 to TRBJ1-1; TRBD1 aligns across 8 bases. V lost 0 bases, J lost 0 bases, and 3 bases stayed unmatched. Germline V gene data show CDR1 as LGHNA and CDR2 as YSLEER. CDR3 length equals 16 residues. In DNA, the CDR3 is TGCGCCAGCAGCCAAGAACAGGGGGGCATGAACACTGAAGCTTTCTTT. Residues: CASSQEQGGMNTEAFF.

The CDR3 loop is CAISVGTGELFF. The CDR3, as DNA: TGTGCCATCAGTGTGGGAACCGGGGAGCTGTTTTTT. This rearrangement joins TRBV10-3 to TRBJ2-2; unclear D gene. The V gene's germline CDR1 is ENHRY and CDR2 SYGVKD. Trimming shortened V by 4 bases and J by 5 bases, and 5 bases separated the two germline ends. The CDR3 runs to 12 residues.

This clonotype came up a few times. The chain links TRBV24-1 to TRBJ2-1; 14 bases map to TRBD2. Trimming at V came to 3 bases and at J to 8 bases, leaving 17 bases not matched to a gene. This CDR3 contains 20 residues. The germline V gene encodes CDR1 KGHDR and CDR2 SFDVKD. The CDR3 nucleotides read TGTGCCACCAGTGATGCGGCGGGGACTAGCGGGGGCCCCTCATGGGATGAGCAGTTCTTC. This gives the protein CATSDAAGTSGGPSWDEQFF.

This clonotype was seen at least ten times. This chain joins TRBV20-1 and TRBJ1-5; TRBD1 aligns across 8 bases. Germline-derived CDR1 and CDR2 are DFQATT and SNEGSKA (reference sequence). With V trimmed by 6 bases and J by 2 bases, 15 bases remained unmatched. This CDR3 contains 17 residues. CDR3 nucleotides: TGCAGTGCCCCAAGAGACAGGGGAGGTGGAGGCAATCAGCCCCAGCATTTT. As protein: CSAPRDRGGGGNQPQHF.

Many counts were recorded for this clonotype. Here the CDR3 reads CASRVSGRSYEQYF. CDR3 in DNA: TGTGCCAGCAGGGTTAGCGGGCGCTCCTACGAGCAGTACTTC. The gene calls are TRBV7-2 and TRBJ2-7; 7 bases agree with TRBD2. Germline V lookup: CDR1 SGHTA, CDR2 FQGNSA. The CDR3 is made up of 14 amino acids. V shed 6 bases, J shed 0 bases, and the junction held 5 bases outside the gene matches.